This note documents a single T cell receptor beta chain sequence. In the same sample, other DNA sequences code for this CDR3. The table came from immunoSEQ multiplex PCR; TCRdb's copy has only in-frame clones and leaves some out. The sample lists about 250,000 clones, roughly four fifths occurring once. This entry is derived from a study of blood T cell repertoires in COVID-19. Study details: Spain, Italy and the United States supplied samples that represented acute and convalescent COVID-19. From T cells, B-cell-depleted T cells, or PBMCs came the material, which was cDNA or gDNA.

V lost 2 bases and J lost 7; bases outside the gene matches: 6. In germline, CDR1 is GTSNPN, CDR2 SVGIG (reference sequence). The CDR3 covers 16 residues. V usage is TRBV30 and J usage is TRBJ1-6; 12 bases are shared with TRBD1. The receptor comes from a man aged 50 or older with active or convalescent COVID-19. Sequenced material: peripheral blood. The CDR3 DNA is TGTGCCTGGAGTCCGGGACAGGGGGCCGGGAATTCACCCCTCCACTTT. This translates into CAWSPGQGAGNSPLHF.